A selection of T cell receptor beta chains follows, all from one sample in a study of blood T cell repertoires in COVID-19. The method was immunoSEQ multiplex PCR; TCRdb's version includes in-frame clones alone and lacks a portion of them. The table shows around 250,000 clones, with over 80% occurring only once. The sample comprised PBMCs or T cells enriched from blood (not recorded which). The source of these receptors is a man over 45 who had been exposed to COVID-19. Each CDR3 is given with its conserved first and last residue. D genes are given only for firm matches. Clone size is stated in some rows and not others, as once, few, many or a class when expanded.

J gene,D gene,CDR3 length,clone size,V gene,CDR3 DNA,CDR3 protein
TRBJ1-1,-,13,few,TRBV28,TGTGCCACCCAGAGTTACAGGGCCACTGAAGCTTTCTTT,CATQSYRATEAFF
TRBJ2-2,-,13,-,TRBV9,TGTGCCAGCGGTGCAGGTATCACCGGGGAGCTGTTTTTT,CASGAGITGELFF
TRBJ1-1,-,16,few,TRBV28,TGTGCCAGCACCCTCCCCGGGGGGGCTTCGTGGACTGAAGCTTTCTTT,CASTLPGGASWTEAFF
TRBJ1-4,TRBD1,14,-,TRBV30,TGTGCCTGGAGTGCGGGACAGGGACCTGAAAAACTGTTTTTT,CAWSAGQGPEKLFF
TRBJ2-2,-,16,-,TRBV28,TGTGCCAGCAGTCCTCAGGGGGGCCCCAACACCGGGGAGCTGTTTTTT,CASSPQGGPNTGELFF
TRBJ2-2,TRBD1,15,-,TRBV5-1,TGCGCCAGCAGTTACCGGGACAGGAACACCGGGGAGCTGTTTTTT,CASSYRDRNTGELFF
TRBJ1-2,-,13,-,TRBV19,TGTGCCAGTAGTATCCGACAGTCCTATGGCTACACCTTC,CASSIRQSYGYTF
TRBJ2-7,TRBD2,15,-,TRBV19,TGTGCCAGTTCTCAACGGACTAGCGGAATTTACGAGCAGTACTTC,CASSQRTSGIYEQYF
TRBJ1-1,-,15,-,TRBV28,TGTGCCAGCAGTACTGCCCCTGCAAGCGGTTCTGAAGCTTTCTTT,CASSTAPASGSEAFF
TRBJ1-1,TRBD1,15,-,TRBV10-3,TGTGCCATCAGTGAGAATATGGGGACAGGGGCTCAAGCTTTCTTT,CAISENMGTGAQAFF
TRBJ2-1,-,17,few,TRBV30,TGTGCCTGGAAACGGGTCGGCTACCTGGCCGGCGGTGATGAGCAGTTCTTC,CAWKRVGYLAGGDEQFF
TRBJ2-7,-,15,-,TRBV5-4,TGTGCCAGCAGCTTGGCCCCTACTAGCTCCTACGAGCAGTACTTC,CASSLAPTSSYEQYF
TRBJ1-1,TRBD1,15,once,TRBV7-6,TGTGCCAGCAGCTCCGGGACAGGGGGTTACACTGAAGCTTTCTTT,CASSSGTGGYTEAFF
TRBJ1-6,-,15,-,TRBV19,TGTGCCAGTAGTATGGGCAGCTCCTATAATTCACCCCTCCACTTT,CASSMGSSYNSPLHF
TRBJ1-1,TRBD1,13,-,TRBV28,TGTGCCAGCGGTGACAGGGCGAACACTGAAGCTTTCTTT,CASGDRANTEAFF
TRBJ2-3,-,18,-,TRBV19,TGTGCCAGTAGTAGGGAACACAGGGCCGGAGGAGGCACAGATACGCAGTATTTT,CASSREHRAGGGTDTQYF
TRBJ1-1,-,13,few,TRBV27,TGTGCCAGCAGTTTATATAAGAACACTGAAGCTTTCTTT,CASSLYKNTEAFF
TRBJ1-4,-,14,-,TRBV28,TGTGCCAGCACCTCAGTTGCAACTAATGAAAAACTGTTTTTT,CASTSVATNEKLFF
TRBJ1-5,-,12,-,TRBV28,TGTGCCAGCACTGTTTGGGGCGAAGCCCAGCATTTT,CASTVWGEAQHF
TRBJ2-2,TRBD2,17,-,TRBV5-4,TGTGCCAGCAGCTTGGGCCCGAAAGCGGGAGAGGCCGGGGAGCTGTTTTTT,CASSLGPKAGEAGELFF
TRBJ2-2,TRBD1,14,-,TRBV19,TGTGCCAGTAGTAAGGGACAGGATTTTTGGGAGCTGTTTTTT,CASSKGQDFWELFF
TRBJ1-3,-,16,-,TRBV7-9,TGTGCCAGCAGCTTATCAGGGGCCTACTCTGGAAACACCATATATTTT,CASSLSGAYSGNTIYF